Listed below are T cell receptor beta chains from one sample, sequenced in a study of Graves' ophthalmopathy and Graves' hyperthyroidism. Each CDR3 protein gets one entry after TCRdb re-called the multiplex PCR reads with MiXCR. The sample lists roughly 500,000 distinct CDR3 sequences, about 15% seen once, with over 7.5% in the top ten. The specimen was blood. The source is a woman aged 25 to 39 with Graves' ophthalmopathy. Each CDR3 is given without its conserved first and last residue. Not every row has a clone size; where given, it reads once, few, many or a size class.

j_gene,v_gene,abundance,CDR3aa
TRBJ2-5,TRBV13,many,ASSMQAYETQY
TRBJ2-7,TRBV4-2,-,ASSLGTSGPDEQY
TRBJ2-7,TRBV11-2,many,ASTLRQGAREQY
TRBJ1-2,TRBV30,many,AWSRIAASPNYGYT
TRBJ1-3,TRBV12-3/TRBV12-4,few,ASSLHPGTVHSGNTIY
TRBJ1-3,TRBV4-1,many,ASSQPGTRSGNTIY
TRBJ1-6,TRBV6-1,many,ASSEGTGYSPLH
TRBJ1-2,TRBV9,few,ASSRPGGFYGYT
TRBJ1-2,TRBV20-1,many,SAGEWGYT
TRBJ2-5,TRBV4-2,-,ASSQEVQRVRETQY
TRBJ2-6,TRBV4-1,many,ASSQVGGAGANVLT
TRBJ2-5,TRBV3-1,many,ASSQDLGPIQETQY
TRBJ1-2,TRBV28,many,ASSSPAGQGNYGYT
TRBJ1-2,TRBV12-3/TRBV12-4,many,ASSRGSVRHGYT
TRBJ1-2,TRBV24-1,-,ATSNPGVTYGYR
TRBJ2-7,TRBV15,many,ATSRDTYTGSEQY
TRBJ1-6,TRBV19,many,ASSAGRHRGALH
TRBJ2-7,TRBV28,few,ASSPSLEQY
TRBJ1-2,TRBV6-1,many,AGDTDSYYGYT
TRBJ2-7,TRBV12-3/TRBV12-4,many,ASSFYRGYEQY
TRBJ2-7,TRBV28,many,ASSLKLDREAYEQY
TRBJ1-1,TRBV5-1,few,ASSLDQDEAF
TRBJ1-5,TRBV27,many,ASSLDRGGNQPQH
TRBJ1-1,TRBV19,many,ASSIDTDTEAF
TRBJ2-7,TRBV4-1,-,ASSQESAYEQY
TRBJ1-1,TRBV11-2,few,ASSLVGHTEAF
TRBJ1-2,TRBV6-8,many,ASSYPGQPYGYT
TRBJ2-7,TRBV2,-,ASSETGRLFSYEQY
TRBJ2-7,TRBV10-3,-,ATGGRERAEQY
TRBJ2-2,TRBV4-1,-,ASSRTGGGTGNTGELF
TRBJ2-7,TRBV9,few,ASSVGANAGSSYEQY
TRBJ2-7,TRBV9,many,ASSVASQGYEQY
TRBJ2-7,TRBV12-3/TRBV12-4,-,ASSPTRRDEQY
TRBJ1-1,TRBV19,many,ASSPHFGNTEAF
TRBJ2-7,TRBV6-5,many,ASSYDRTGAYEQY
TRBJ2-5,TRBV7-2,many,ASSLEASGGETQY
TRBJ1-2,TRBV6-1,many,ASSDTIPWNYGYT
TRBJ2-2,TRBV5-1,few,ASTRQGQSTGELF
TRBJ1-2,TRBV10-3,many,AISQGIGVYGYT
TRBJ1-1,TRBV12-3/TRBV12-4,many,ASREGVTEAF
TRBJ2-7,TRBV12-3/TRBV12-4,many,ASSLAPPDRVVEQY
TRBJ2-7,TRBV6-5,many,ASKRFGQLYEQY
TRBJ1-2,TRBV4-1,few,ASSQELLRDRIGGYT
TRBJ2-7,TRBV11-1,many,ASSFTSYEQY
TRBJ2-4,TRBV11-2,many,ASSHYTDRGGTKNIQY
TRBJ1-6,TRBV30,many,AWSANGQGYSPLH
TRBJ2-7,TRBV6-1,many,ASSEAAVLDEQY
TRBJ2-3,TRBV4-2,few,ASSQDRGLDTQY
TRBJ2-7,TRBV11-2,-,ASSFNPYEQY
TRBJ2-5,TRBV2,many,ASSAIPGLAGEETQY
TRBJ2-7,TRBV20-1,-,SASSPQDEQY
TRBJ2-5,TRBV7-2,many,ASSLVRGYQETQY
TRBJ2-7,TRBV6-2/TRBV6-3,-,ASRPWLAGFYEQY